The text below deals with one T cell receptor beta chain. These data come from a study of T cells in tumors after PD-1 blockade. Study-level information: During anti-PD-1 treatment, some patients continued daily vismodegib 150 mg.

Sequenced by immunoSEQ multiplex PCR; TCRdb stores in-frame clones only, minus some. The sample gives tens of thousands of clones, around two thirds of which show up once; 4.7% is in the top ten. The CDR3 contains 15 residues. CDR1 MNHEY and CDR2 SVGAGI come from the germline V gene. Trimming removed 5 bases from V and 4 bases from J, with 16 bases in between. V gene TRBV6-5 combines with J gene TRBJ2-3; tentative D call: TRBD2 (5 bases). The receptor was isolated from a human donor with basal cell carcinoma. Sequenced here: PBMCs, sampled after anti-PD-1 treatment. CDR3 sequence reads: CASSPQDGGSDTQYF. For the CDR3, the DNA is TGTGCCAGCAGTCCTCAAGACGGCGGGTCAGATACGCAGTATTTT.